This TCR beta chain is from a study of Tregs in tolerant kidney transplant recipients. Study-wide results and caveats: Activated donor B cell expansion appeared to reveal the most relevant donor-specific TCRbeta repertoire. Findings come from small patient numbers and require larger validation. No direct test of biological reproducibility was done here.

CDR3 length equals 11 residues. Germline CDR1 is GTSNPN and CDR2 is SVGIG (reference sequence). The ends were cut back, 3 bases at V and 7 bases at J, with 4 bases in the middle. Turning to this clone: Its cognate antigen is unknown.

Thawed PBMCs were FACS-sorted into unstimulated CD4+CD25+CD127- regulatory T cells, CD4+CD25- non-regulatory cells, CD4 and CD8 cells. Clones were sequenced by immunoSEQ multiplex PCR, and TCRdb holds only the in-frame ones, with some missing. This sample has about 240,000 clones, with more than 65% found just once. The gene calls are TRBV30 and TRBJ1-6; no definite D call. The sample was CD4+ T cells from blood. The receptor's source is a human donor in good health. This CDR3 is CAWSANSPLHF. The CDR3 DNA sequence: TGTGCCTGGAGCGCCAATTCACCCCTCCACTTT.